This T cell receptor beta chain was found in a study of blood T cells in healthy people across ages. The table lists this clonotype with a few counts. Trimming left V 4 bases short and J 4 bases short, with 12 bases between. CDR1 is SGDLS and CDR2 is YYNGEE in the germline V gene. The CDR3 covers 13 residues. PCR was performed a second time for about 7 to 12 cycles using a sample-barcoded 5' primer and a J-beta primer mix. Tags on each cDNA molecule came from a template-switch adaptor with 12 random nucleotides. One entry per CDR3 protein, called by TCRdb with MiXCR from the 5' RACE reads. The sample shows a few hundred thousand distinct CDR3 sequences, about 25% of them seen only once.

Sequencing was carried out using blood. The rearrangement joins TRBV9 to TRBJ2-7, with unresolved D. The clonotype comes from a woman aged 70-85 years in good health. The CDR3 DNA sequence: TGTGCCAGCAGCCCAACAGAGGCTTACGAGCAGTACTTC. Amino acid sequence: CASSPTEAYEQYF.